This is a list of T cell receptor beta chains from one sample in a study of blood T cells in healthy people across ages. TCRdb called the 5' RACE reads again in MiXCR, with one record for every CDR3 protein. The sample records under 1,000,000 distinct CDR3 sequences, around 34% being singletons. The sequencing sample was made of blood. The source is a man in his late teens or twenties in good health. Each CDR3 is given with its conserved first and last residue. Each record gives: V gene, clone size, J gene, D gene, CDR3 protein, CDR3 DNA. A D gene is named only where the DNA matches it firmly. Size values are once, few and many counts, or a class for expanded clones, and some rows have none.

v_call: TRBV2; clone_size: .; j_call: TRBJ1-6; d_call: .; cdr3_aa: CASSEMQGNSPLHF; cdr3_nt: TGTGCCAGCAGTGAAATGCAGGGGAATTCACCCCTCCACTTT
v_call: TRBV6-1; clone_size: .; j_call: TRBJ1-5; d_call: .; cdr3_aa: CASKGRVSNQPQHF; cdr3_nt: TGTGCCAGCAAGGGGCGTGTCAGCAATCAGCCCCAGCATTTT
v_call: TRBV20-1; clone_size: many; j_call: TRBJ1-5; d_call: .; cdr3_aa: CSARDGTYSNQPQHF; cdr3_nt: TGCAGTGCTAGGGATGGGACATATAGCAATCAGCCCCAGCATTTT
v_call: TRBV10-3; clone_size: .; j_call: TRBJ2-2; d_call: TRBD1; cdr3_aa: CAIGARTGDTRELFF; cdr3_nt: TGTGCCATCGGAGCGCGGACAGGGGACACCAGGGAGCTGTTTTTT
v_call: TRBV11-2; clone_size: .; j_call: TRBJ2-5; d_call: .; cdr3_aa: CASSLGQARETQYF; cdr3_nt: TGTGCCAGCAGCTTGGGTCAGGCTCGGGAGACCCAGTACTTC
v_call: TRBV20-1; clone_size: .; j_call: TRBJ2-3; d_call: TRBD2; cdr3_aa: CSALQAGGFSTDTQYF; cdr3_nt: TGCAGTGCTCTACAAGCGGGGGGCTTTAGCACAGATACGCAGTATTTT
v_call: TRBV20-1; clone_size: .; j_call: TRBJ2-7; d_call: .; cdr3_aa: CSVSRGLTYEQYF; cdr3_nt: TGCAGTGTTTCTCGCGGCCTTACCTACGAGCAGTACTTC
v_call: TRBV12-3/TRBV12-4; clone_size: .; j_call: TRBJ1-1; d_call: TRBD1; cdr3_aa: CASSPGTGDAEAFF; cdr3_nt: TGTGCCAGCAGTCCAGGGACAGGGGATGCTGAAGCTTTCTTT
v_call: TRBV29-1; clone_size: many; j_call: TRBJ2-7; d_call: TRBD1; cdr3_aa: CSVKDRDKPTYEQYF; cdr3_nt: TGCAGCGTCAAGGACAGGGACAAACCTACCTACGAGCAGTACTTC
v_call: TRBV20-1; clone_size: few; j_call: TRBJ2-7; d_call: .; cdr3_aa: CSARVSGDNEQYF; cdr3_nt: TGCAGTGCTAGAGTGAGCGGGGACAATGAGCAGTACTTC
v_call: TRBV29-1; clone_size: .; j_call: TRBJ2-3; d_call: .; cdr3_aa: CSVEVWGADTQYF; cdr3_nt: TGCAGCGTTGAAGTATGGGGGGCAGATACGCAGTATTTT
v_call: TRBV5-1; clone_size: .; j_call: TRBJ2-7; d_call: .; cdr3_aa: CASSLGTQHGEQYF; cdr3_nt: TGCGCCAGCAGCCTCGGGACCCAACATGGCGAGCAGTACTTC
v_call: TRBV9; clone_size: few; j_call: TRBJ2-7; d_call: .; cdr3_aa: CASSVGGYDEQYF; cdr3_nt: TGTGCCAGCAGCGTAGGAGGGTACGACGAGCAGTACTTC
v_call: TRBV10-3; clone_size: few; j_call: TRBJ2-5; d_call: TRBD2; cdr3_aa: CAISEVAGGSFEQYF; cdr3_nt: TGTGCCATCAGTGAAGTAGCGGGGGGATCGTTTGAGCAGTACTTC
v_call: TRBV2; clone_size: .; j_call: TRBJ2-2; d_call: TRBD1; cdr3_aa: CASMGQVATGELFF; cdr3_nt: TGTGCCAGCATGGGACAGGTGGCCACCGGGGAGCTGTTTTTT
v_call: TRBV12-3/TRBV12-4; clone_size: .; j_call: TRBJ1-2; d_call: .; cdr3_aa: CASTPAGEANYGYTF; cdr3_nt: TGTGCCAGCACCCCAGCGGGTGAGGCTAACTATGGCTACACCTTC
v_call: TRBV9; clone_size: .; j_call: TRBJ2-7; d_call: TRBD2; cdr3_aa: CASSQRGGHNDNEQYF; cdr3_nt: TGTGCCAGCAGCCAGCGGGGGGGCCATAATGACAATGAGCAGTACTTC
v_call: TRBV4-3; clone_size: .; j_call: TRBJ2-3; d_call: .; cdr3_aa: CASSQVSASFTDTQYF; cdr3_nt: TGCGCCAGCAGCCAAGTCTCCGCCTCCTTCACAGATACGCAGTATTTT
v_call: TRBV12-3/TRBV12-4; clone_size: .; j_call: TRBJ1-3; d_call: .; cdr3_aa: CASSPLQGNTIYF; cdr3_nt: TGTGCCAGCAGCCCACTTCAAGGAAACACCATATATTTT
v_call: TRBV14; clone_size: .; j_call: TRBJ2-1; d_call: TRBD1; cdr3_aa: CTSSQDLRGREQFF; cdr3_nt: TGTACCAGCAGCCAAGATCTTAGGGGGCGTGAGCAGTTCTTC
v_call: TRBV20-1; clone_size: once; j_call: TRBJ2-1; d_call: TRBD2; cdr3_aa: CSASPGGGGARNEQFF; cdr3_nt: TGCAGTGCTTCCCCAGGCGGCGGGGGGGCCCGGAATGAGCAGTTCTTC
v_call: TRBV6-6; clone_size: .; j_call: TRBJ1-2; d_call: .; cdr3_aa: CASSTTEFYGYTF; cdr3_nt: TGTGCCAGCTCGACGACAGAGTTCTATGGCTACACCTTC
v_call: TRBV5-6; clone_size: many; j_call: TRBJ2-5; d_call: .; cdr3_aa: CASSSRKGQETQYF; cdr3_nt: TGTGCCAGCAGCTCTCGTAAAGGGCAAGAGACCCAGTACTTC
v_call: TRBV7-2; clone_size: .; j_call: TRBJ2-2; d_call: .; cdr3_aa: CASSFSGGPGGELFF; cdr3_nt: TGTGCCAGCAGCTTTTCTGGGGGGCCTGGCGGGGAGCTGTTTTTT
v_call: TRBV20-1; clone_size: .; j_call: TRBJ2-1; d_call: .; cdr3_aa: CSASRRGPKDEQFF; cdr3_nt: TGCAGTGCCTCCCGCAGGGGTCCAAAGGATGAGCAGTTCTTC
v_call: TRBV29-1; clone_size: .; j_call: TRBJ2-1; d_call: TRBD1; cdr3_aa: CSVTNSDRGLNEQFF; cdr3_nt: TGCAGCGTTACAAATTCGGACAGGGGGTTGAATGAGCAGTTCTTC
v_call: TRBV27; clone_size: few; j_call: TRBJ1-5; d_call: .; cdr3_aa: CASSFRQPLRGQPQHF; cdr3_nt: TGTGCCAGCAGTTTCCGACAGCCACTCCGGGGGCAGCCCCAGCATTTT
v_call: TRBV5-1; clone_size: .; j_call: TRBJ1-3; d_call: .; cdr3_aa: CASSLGRVQDTIYF; cdr3_nt: TGCGCCAGCAGCTTGGGCAGGGTGCAGGACACCATATATTTT
v_call: TRBV20-1; clone_size: .; j_call: TRBJ1-4; d_call: TRBD1; cdr3_aa: CSANIWTGDNEKLFF; cdr3_nt: TGCAGTGCTAACATTTGGACAGGGGACAATGAAAAACTGTTTTTT
v_call: TRBV29-1; clone_size: .; j_call: TRBJ1-2; d_call: TRBD1; cdr3_aa: CSDLDRDPGYTF; cdr3_nt: TGCAGCGACCTGGACAGGGATCCTGGCTACACCTTC
v_call: TRBV5-1; clone_size: .; j_call: TRBJ1-1; d_call: TRBD1; cdr3_aa: CASSSGDRTYTEAFF; cdr3_nt: TGCGCCAGCAGCTCGGGGGACAGGACCTACACTGAAGCTTTCTTT
v_call: TRBV6-2/TRBV6-3; clone_size: .; j_call: TRBJ2-5; d_call: TRBD2; cdr3_aa: CASSQRTSRGGETQYF; cdr3_nt: TGTGCCAGCAGCCAAAGGACTAGCAGAGGTGGAGAGACCCAGTACTTC
v_call: TRBV5-5; clone_size: once; j_call: TRBJ1-5; d_call: .; cdr3_aa: CASSLVGGTGQPQHF; cdr3_nt: TGTGCCAGCAGCTTGGTGGGGGGGACGGGTCAGCCCCAGCATTTT
v_call: TRBV29-1; clone_size: .; j_call: TRBJ2-3; d_call: TRBD1; cdr3_aa: CSVKQGVRTDTQYF; cdr3_nt: TGCAGCGTGAAACAGGGGGTAAGGACAGATACGCAGTATTTT
v_call: TRBV29-1; clone_size: few; j_call: TRBJ2-7; d_call: .; cdr3_aa: CSVEDQDPYNEQYF; cdr3_nt: TGCAGCGTTGAAGATCAGGACCCCTACAATGAGCAGTACTTC
v_call: TRBV12-3/TRBV12-4; clone_size: .; j_call: TRBJ1-2; d_call: .; cdr3_aa: CASSFRVRYRVDGCTF; cdr3_nt: TGTGCCAGCAGTTTCAGGGTTCGGTACCGAGTGGATGGCTGCACCTTC
v_call: TRBV4-1; clone_size: many; j_call: TRBJ2-5; d_call: TRBD2; cdr3_aa: CASSQSSLGLAPTFQETQYF; cdr3_nt: TGCGCCAGCAGCCAGAGCTCTTTAGGACTAGCGCCCACCTTCCAAGAGACCCAGTACTTC
v_call: TRBV13; clone_size: .; j_call: TRBJ1-1; d_call: .; cdr3_aa: CASSRGLRETEAFF; cdr3_nt: TGTGCCAGCAGCAGGGGGTTGAGGGAAACTGAAGCTTTCTTT
v_call: TRBV27; clone_size: many; j_call: TRBJ2-1; d_call: .; cdr3_aa: CASRIASSYNEQFF; cdr3_nt: TGTGCCAGCAGGATAGCGAGCTCCTACAATGAGCAGTTCTTC
v_call: TRBV5-1; clone_size: .; j_call: TRBJ1-5; d_call: TRBD1; cdr3_aa: CASSPRGQQRDNQPQHF; cdr3_nt: TGCGCCAGCAGCCCTCGGGGACAGCAGAGAGACAATCAGCCCCAGCATTTT
v_call: TRBV28; clone_size: .; j_call: TRBJ2-5; d_call: TRBD2; cdr3_aa: CASSTAGTSLETQYF; cdr3_nt: TGTGCCAGCAGTACCGCCGGGACTAGCTTGGAGACCCAGTACTTC
v_call: TRBV3-1; clone_size: .; j_call: TRBJ2-7; d_call: TRBD2; cdr3_aa: CASRPAGGPFHEQYF; cdr3_nt: TGTGCCAGCCGTCCTGCGGGGGGTCCATTTCACGAGCAGTACTTC
v_call: TRBV6-6; clone_size: few; j_call: TRBJ2-7; d_call: .; cdr3_aa: CASSYSRVGSHYEQYF; cdr3_nt: TGTGCCAGCAGTTACTCGAGGGTTGGGAGTCACTACGAGCAGTACTTC
v_call: TRBV7-3; clone_size: .; j_call: TRBJ2-1; d_call: .; cdr3_aa: CASSLKKAGGNEQFF; cdr3_nt: TGTGCCAGCAGCTTAAAGAAGGCAGGAGGGAATGAGCAGTTCTTC
v_call: TRBV20-1; clone_size: .; j_call: TRBJ2-1; d_call: TRBD2; cdr3_aa: CSARGGSGGYNEQFF; cdr3_nt: TGCAGTGCTAGAGGCGGTAGCGGGGGGTACAATGAGCAGTTCTTC